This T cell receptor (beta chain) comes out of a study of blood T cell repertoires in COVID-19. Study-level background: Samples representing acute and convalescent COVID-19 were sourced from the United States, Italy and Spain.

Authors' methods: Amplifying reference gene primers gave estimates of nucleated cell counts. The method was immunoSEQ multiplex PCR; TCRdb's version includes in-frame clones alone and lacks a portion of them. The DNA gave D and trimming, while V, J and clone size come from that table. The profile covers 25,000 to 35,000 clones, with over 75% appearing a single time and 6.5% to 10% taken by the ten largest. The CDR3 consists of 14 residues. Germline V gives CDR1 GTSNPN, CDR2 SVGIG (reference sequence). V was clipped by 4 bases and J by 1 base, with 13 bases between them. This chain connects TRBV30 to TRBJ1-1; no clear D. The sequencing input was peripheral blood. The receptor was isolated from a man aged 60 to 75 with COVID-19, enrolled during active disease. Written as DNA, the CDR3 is TGTGCCTGGAATTTGGAGGGAGCGAACACTGAAGCTTTCTTT. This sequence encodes CAWNLEGANTEAFF. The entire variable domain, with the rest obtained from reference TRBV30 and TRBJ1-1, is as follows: SQTIHQWPATLVQPVGSPLSLECTVEGTSNPNLYWYRQAAGRGLQLLFYSVGIGQISSEVPQNLSASRPQDRQFILSSKKLLLSDSGFYLCAWNLEGANTEAFFGQGTRLTVV.